These T cell receptor beta chains were read from a single sample in a study of technical replicates of blood from a few donors. Generated by immunoSEQ multiplex PCR, the TCRdb table keeps only in-frame clones and is missing some. The profile shows 75,000 to 95,000 clones, about 94% of them singletons. The sample consisted of T cells isolated from PBMCs. These receptors came from a human donor in good health. Both conserved end residues are part of each CDR3. Fields, in order: J gene, D gene, V gene, clone size, CDR3 protein, CDR3 DNA. D genes are given only for firm matches. For some rows the clone size is stated as once, few or many, or as a class when expanded; others skip it.

J: TRBJ2-7
D: TRBD2
V: TRBV7-9
size: -
CDR3: CASSSGDGGEQYF
DNA: TGTGCCAGCAGCTCGGGCGACGGGGGGGAGCAGTACTTC

J: TRBJ1-1
D: TRBD1
V: TRBV30
size: -
CDR3: CAWGQGLNTEAFF
DNA: TGTGCCTGGGGACAGGGTTTGAACACTGAAGCTTTCTTT

J: TRBJ2-3
D: TRBD2
V: TRBV5-1
size: once
CDR3: CASSLITSGTGRDTQYF
DNA: TGCGCCAGCAGCTTAATCACTAGCGGGACGGGTAGGGATACGCAGTATTTT

J: TRBJ1-1
D: TRBD1
V: TRBV5-1
size: -
CDR3: CASSSAGQGNTEAFF
DNA: TGCGCCAGCAGCTCGGCGGGACAGGGGAACACTGAAGCTTTCTTT

J: TRBJ2-1
D: -
V: TRBV19
size: -
CDR3: CASSIFWRSPAPTYNEQFF
DNA: TGTGCCAGTAGTATCTTTTGGAGGAGTCCGGCCCCGACGTACAATGAGCAGTTCTTC

J: TRBJ1-1
D: TRBD1
V: TRBV7-9
size: -
CDR3: CASSRTGYGTEAFF
DNA: TGTGCCAGCAGCCGGACAGGGTATGGCACTGAAGCTTTCTTT

J: TRBJ1-5
D: -
V: TRBV19
size: -
CDR3: CASRQDTNQPQHF
DNA: TGTGCCAGCAGACAGGATACCAATCAGCCCCAGCATTTT

J: TRBJ2-7
D: -
V: TRBV9
size: -
CDR3: CASSVAAGQSYEQYF
DNA: TGTGCCAGCAGCGTAGCGGCGGGCCAGTCCTACGAGCAGTACTTC

J: TRBJ2-3
D: -
V: TRBV30
size: -
CDR3: CAWNQQGSTDTQYF
DNA: TGTGCCTGGAATCAACAGGGTAGCACAGATACGCAGTATTTT

J: TRBJ2-1
D: -
V: TRBV14
size: -
CDR3: CASSQYRGPYNEQFF
DNA: TGTGCCAGCAGCCAATATAGGGGCCCCTACAATGAGCAGTTCTTC

J: TRBJ1-1
D: -
V: TRBV5-1
size: -
CDR3: CASSLLQGNPTEAFF
DNA: TGCGCCAGCAGCTTGTTACAGGGTAATCCCACTGAAGCTTTCTTT

J: TRBJ2-5
D: TRBD2
V: TRBV6-5
size: -
CDR3: CASSYWGGTQYF
DNA: TGTGCCAGCAGTTATTGGGGGGGGACCCAGTACTTC

J: TRBJ2-7
D: TRBD1
V: TRBV5-1
size: -
CDR3: CASSTWTGPYEQYF
DNA: TGCGCCAGCAGCACCTGGACAGGGCCCTACGAGCAGTACTTC

J: TRBJ1-1
D: -
V: TRBV9
size: -
CDR3: CASSVGAGGMMNTEAFF
DNA: TGTGCCAGCAGCGTAGGGGCCGGGGGTATGATGAACACTGAAGCTTTCTTT

J: TRBJ1-1
D: -
V: TRBV6-5
size: -
CDR3: CASRPNFGTEAFF
DNA: TGTGCCAGCAGACCTAACTTCGGCACTGAAGCTTTCTTT

J: TRBJ2-7
D: TRBD2
V: TRBV4-1
size: few
CDR3: CASSQPGLAYEQYF
DNA: TGCGCCAGCAGCCAGCCGGGACTAGCCTACGAGCAGTACTTC

J: TRBJ2-7
D: TRBD2
V: TRBV15
size: -
CDR3: CATSRDGGRSSYEQYF
DNA: TGTGCCACCAGCAGAGACGGCGGGAGGAGCTCCTACGAGCAGTACTTC

J: TRBJ2-3
D: -
V: TRBV21-1
size: -
CDR3: CASSKRRRPGDTQYF
DNA: TGTGCCAGCAGCAAACGGCGGCGACCCGGGGATACGCAGTATTTT

J: TRBJ2-3
D: TRBD2
V: TRBV30
size: -
CDR3: CAAGGSDTQYF
DNA: TGTGCCGCGGGGGGGTCAGATACGCAGTATTTT

J: TRBJ2-3
D: TRBD1
V: TRBV28
size: -
CDR3: CASSLGQGLTDTQYF
DNA: TGTGCCAGCAGTTTGGGACAGGGGCTGACAGATACGCAGTATTTT

J: TRBJ2-5
D: TRBD2
V: TRBV5-1
size: -
CDR3: CASSSTSGRGETQYF
DNA: TGCGCCAGCAGTTCGACTAGCGGGAGAGGGGAGACCCAGTACTTC

J: TRBJ2-7
D: -
V: TRBV27
size: -
CDR3: CASSLRVTYEQYF
DNA: TGTGCCAGCAGTTTGCGGGTTACCTACGAGCAGTACTTC

J: TRBJ1-2
D: -
V: TRBV4-2
size: -
CDR3: CASSHGTALYGYTF
DNA: TGTGCCAGCAGCCACGGGACTGCTCTTTATGGCTACACCTTC

J: TRBJ1-2
D: -
V: TRBV25-1
size: -
CDR3: CASGHAGVSLIIF
DNA: TGTGCCAGCGGACACGCTGGAGTTTCCTTGATTATATTC

J: TRBJ2-7
D: -
V: TRBV28
size: once
CDR3: CASSLGRDYEQYF
DNA: TGTGCCAGCAGTTTGGGGCGGGACTACGAGCAGTACTTC

J: TRBJ2-3
D: -
V: TRBV6-6
size: -
CDR3: CASSYHKGTDTQYF
DNA: TGTGCCAGCAGTTACCATAAGGGGACAGATACGCAGTATTTT

J: TRBJ2-1
D: TRBD1
V: TRBV11-3
size: -
CDR3: CASSSGSGTGSTSSYNEQFF
DNA: TGTGCCAGCAGCTCAGGCTCCGGGACAGGGTCCACTAGCTCCTACAATGAGCAGTTCTTC

J: TRBJ2-7
D: -
V: TRBV4-1
size: -
CDR3: CASSQSDYGYEQYF
DNA: TGCGCCAGCAGCCAATCGGACTACGGTTACGAGCAGTACTTC

J: TRBJ2-2
D: -
V: TRBV5-1
size: once
CDR3: CASSGEENTGELFF
DNA: TGCGCCAGCAGCGGGGAGGAGAACACCGGGGAGCTGTTTTTT

J: TRBJ2-7
D: TRBD2
V: TRBV4-2
size: -
CDR3: CASSQDWAGGGEQYF
DNA: TGTGCCAGCAGCCAAGATTGGGCGGGAGGGGGTGAGCAGTACTTC

J: TRBJ2-7
D: -
V: TRBV11-2
size: -
CDR3: CASSLVNEQYF
DNA: TGTGCCAGCAGCTTAGTAAACGAGCAGTACTTC

J: TRBJ1-2
D: TRBD1
V: TRBV2
size: -
CDR3: CASTGTGSNYGYTF
DNA: TGTGCCAGCACCGGGACAGGATCTAACTATGGCTACACCTTC

J: TRBJ2-2
D: -
V: TRBV9
size: once
CDR3: CASSVGHRESNTGELFF
DNA: TGTGCCAGCAGCGTAGGTCACAGGGAGTCGAACACCGGGGAGCTGTTTTTT

J: TRBJ1-5
D: TRBD1
V: TRBV19
size: -
CDR3: CASSEQGAGQPQHF
DNA: TGTGCCAGTAGTGAACAGGGGGCCGGGCAGCCCCAGCATTTT

J: TRBJ1-1
D: TRBD1
V: TRBV19
size: -
CDR3: CASSGLDRGDTEAFF
DNA: TGTGCCAGTAGTGGTTTGGACAGGGGAGACACTGAAGCTTTCTTT

J: TRBJ2-1
D: -
V: TRBV29-1
size: -
CDR3: CSVEWRERRYEQFF
DNA: TGCAGCGTTGAATGGAGGGAGAGAAGGTATGAGCAGTTCTTC

J: TRBJ2-1
D: -
V: TRBV6-5
size: -
CDR3: CASSFLMGSGDEQFF
DNA: TGTGCCAGCAGTTTCTTGATGGGGTCGGGGGATGAGCAGTTCTTC

J: TRBJ2-2
D: TRBD2
V: TRBV9
size: -
CDR3: CASSVSGMLSTGELFF
DNA: TGTGCCAGCAGCGTCAGCGGGATGTTGAGCACCGGGGAGCTGTTTTTT

J: TRBJ1-5
D: -
V: TRBV28
size: -
CDR3: CASITPIPPSGNQPQHF
DNA: TGTGCCAGCATCACCCCAATACCCCCGTCGGGCAATCAGCCCCAGCATTTT

J: TRBJ2-3
D: -
V: TRBV28
size: -
CDR3: CASSFAGRSTDTQYF
DNA: TGTGCCAGCAGCTTTGCGGGACGGAGCACAGATACGCAGTATTTT